This T cell receptor beta chain was recorded in a study of T-cell reconstitution after alpha-beta-depleted transplantation in children. Researchers prepared the TCRbeta library using unique molecular identifiers, the study reports. Each CDR3 protein is one row after TCRdb ran MiXCR on the PCR reads. The table shows about 72,000 distinct CDR3 sequences, with about 7.3% occurring only once. The CDR3 loop spans 18 amino acids. V lost 2 bases and J lost 0; bases outside the gene matches: 10. The germline V gene encodes CDR1 SGHTA and CDR2 FQGNSA. There are many counts of this clonotype. The chain uses TRBV7-2 and TRBJ2-1, with TRBD2 matching 7 bases. This TCR was sampled from a human donor who donated a stem cell graft to a child with acute lymphoblastic leukemia. The sequenced sample was PBMCs from the stem cell graft donor, obtained from the stem cell graft. The CDR3 sequence: CASSLLSASGDSYNEQFF. The CDR3, as DNA: TGTGCCAGCAGCTTATTGAGCGCGAGCGGGGACTCCTACAATGAGCAGTTCTTC.